Given below is one T cell receptor (beta chain) in context. Its antigen is not identified. V lost 5 bases, J lost 3 bases, and 17 bases lay in between. This CDR3 is built from 15 residues. Germline values: CDR1 SGHTA, CDR2 FQGTGA. This entry is derived from a study of cytomegalovirus exposure and HLA in healthy donors. Notes on the study in general: Segments of the TCR beta V type were, in most cases, productive about 87% or about 30% of the time in an earlier analysis.

Both 60 Vbeta primers and 13 Jbeta primers went into the PCR. TCRdb's table, derived via immunoSEQ multiplex PCR, lists solely in-frame clones and lacks some. The sample contains some 95,000 clones, 77% of which appear only once. The rearrangement joins TRBV7-3 to TRBJ2-7; possibly TRBD1 for D (7 bases). The receptor was derived from a woman aged 40 to 55 in good health and CMV-seronegative. What was sequenced was PBMCs. The CDR3 spells CASSPLEGANYEQYF. CDR3 nucleotides: TGTGCCAGCAGCCCCTTGGAGGGGGCTAACTACGAGCAGTACTTC.